The rows below give T cell receptor beta chains drawn from one sample of a study of T cell repertoires in cytomegalovirus infection. A single record per CDR3 protein comes from TCRdb applying MiXCR to the reads. The sample has nearly 550,000 distinct CDR3 sequences; approximately 16% are singletons. The sample consisted of CD8+ T cells from PBMCs. These receptors were collected from a human donor in good health (CMV status not recorded). Some clones in this sample may be carry-over from other donors' samples. CDR3s include the opening cysteine and the closing phenylalanine or tryptophan. D genes are given only for firm matches. Clone size, where shown, is once, few, many, or a class for clones that have expanded.

d_call	v_call	clone_size	j_call	cdr3_aa	cdr3_nt
NA	TRBV12-3/TRBV12-4	many	TRBJ2-3	CASSLPAGTSTDTQYF	TGTGCCAGCAGTCTCCCGGCAGGGACCAGCACAGATACGCAGTATTTT
NA	TRBV12-3/TRBV12-4	few	TRBJ2-2	CASTPDRPFGTGELFF	TGTGCCAGCACTCCGGACAGACCATTTGGGACCGGGGAGCTGTTTTTT
NA	TRBV7-8	many	TRBJ2-7	CASSSQGYGDYEQYF	TGTGCCAGCAGCTCTCAGGGGTACGGCGATTACGAGCAGTACTTC
TRBD1	TRBV7-2	many	TRBJ1-1	CASSLIYRGSITEAFF	TGTGCCAGCAGCTTAATTTACAGGGGGTCTATCACTGAAGCTTTCTTT
NA	TRBV27	NA	TRBJ1-5	CASRAGASNQPQHF	TGTGCCAGCAGGGCAGGGGCGAGCAATCAGCCCCAGCATTTT
TRBD1	TRBV3-1	NA	TRBJ2-1	CASSQEAPGQGLDEQFF	TGTGCCAGCAGCCAAGAGGCCCCGGGACAGGGGCTCGATGAGCAGTTCTTC
TRBD1	TRBV5-1	few	TRBJ2-1	CASSLARDRASNEQFF	TGCGCCAGCAGCTTGGCCAGGGACAGGGCTAGCAATGAGCAGTTCTTC
NA	TRBV3-1	few	TRBJ1-1	CASSQVYGGGTEAFF	TGTGCCAGCAGCCAAGTATATGGGGGCGGCACTGAAGCTTTCTTT
NA	TRBV5-6	NA	TRBJ1-3	CASSTPTVFSGNTIYF	TGTGCCAGCAGCACCCCGACAGTGTTCTCTGGAAACACCATATATTTT
TRBD1	TRBV4-1	NA	TRBJ2-1	CASSQTGQSSYNEQFF	TGCGCCAGCAGCCAAACGGGACAGAGCTCCTACAATGAGCAGTTCTTC
NA	TRBV6-2/TRBV6-3	many	TRBJ1-5	CASSYSGGASNQPQHF	TGTGCCAGCAGTTACTCTGGAGGGGCGAGCAATCAGCCCCAGCATTTT
TRBD1	TRBV7-6	many	TRBJ2-1	CASSAGQGVRNEQFF	TGTGCCAGCAGCGCGGGACAGGGGGTCCGGAATGAGCAGTTCTTC
TRBD2	TRBV28	many	TRBJ2-1	CASRFSGRENEQFF	TGTGCCAGCAGATTTAGCGGGAGGGAGAATGAGCAGTTCTTC
TRBD2	TRBV12-3/TRBV12-4	few	TRBJ2-4	CASRGAGQAKNIQYF	TGTGCCAGCCGGGGAGCGGGGCAGGCCAAAAACATTCAGTACTTC
NA	TRBV15	many	TRBJ1-2	CATSRDREDYNYGYTF	TGTGCCACCAGCAGAGATAGGGAGGACTATAACTATGGCTACACCTTC
NA	TRBV5-4	NA	TRBJ1-1	CASSLVMENTEAFF	TGTGCCAGCAGCCTAGTGATGGAGAACACTGAAGCTTTCTTT
NA	TRBV5-4	NA	TRBJ2-7	CASSLGGGGAAYEQYF	TGTGCCAGCAGCTTGGGCGGCGGTGGGGCTGCCTACGAGCAGTACTTC
NA	TRBV10-2	many	TRBJ1-1	CASSEGDTEAFF	TGCGCCAGCAGTGAAGGGGACACTGAAGCTTTCTTT
TRBD1	TRBV15	few	TRBJ2-5	CATSGGTGGEETQYF	TGTGCCACCAGCGGTGGGACAGGGGGCGAAGAGACCCAGTACTTC
NA	TRBV2	many	TRBJ1-2	CASSETVRVSNYGYTF	TGTGCCAGCAGTGAAACGGTGAGGGTATCAAACTATGGCTACACCTTC
NA	TRBV4-2	NA	TRBJ2-1	CASSLGKYNEQFF	TGTGCCAGCAGCCTAGGAAAATACAATGAGCAGTTCTTC
NA	TRBV27	NA	TRBJ1-5	CASSLRARTSQPQHF	TGTGCCAGCAGCCTCCGGGCCCGTACCAGTCAGCCCCAGCATTTT
TRBD2	TRBV7-3	many	TRBJ2-3	CASSLRASGSPTDTQYF	TGTGCCAGCAGCTTAAGAGCTAGCGGGTCCCCGACAGATACGCAGTATTTT
NA	TRBV20-1	NA	TRBJ2-1	CSARDHRGYEQFF	TGCAGTGCTAGAGATCACCGGGGCTATGAGCAGTTCTTC
NA	TRBV7-9	many	TRBJ2-6	CASRPSGDGFSGANVLTF	TGTGCCAGCAGGCCAAGCGGAGATGGCTTCTCTGGGGCCAACGTCCTGACTTTC
TRBD1	TRBV7-9	NA	TRBJ2-2	CASSSSTGGRNGELFF	TGTGCCAGCAGCTCAAGTACAGGGGGCCGGAACGGGGAGCTGTTTTTT
NA	TRBV12-3/TRBV12-4	NA	TRBJ1-2	CASIWGNYGYTF	TGTGCCAGCATCTGGGGTAACTATGGCTACACCTTC
TRBD2	TRBV6-1	many	TRBJ2-6	CASRLTSGSTGANVLTF	TGTGCCAGCAGGCTGACTAGCGGGAGTACTGGGGCCAACGTCCTGACTTTC
TRBD1	TRBV19	NA	TRBJ1-3	CASENPGTGFSGNTIYF	TGTGCCAGTGAAAATCCCGGGACAGGCTTCTCTGGAAACACCATATATTTT
TRBD2	TRBV25-1	NA	TRBJ2-7	CASSDVSGGQYF	TGTGCCAGCAGTGATGTTAGCGGGGGGCAGTACTTC
NA	TRBV6-4	many	TRBJ1-1	CASSDGGTEAFF	TGTGCCAGCAGCGACGGGGGCACTGAAGCTTTCTTT
NA	TRBV7-9	many	TRBJ1-1	CASTIDWGRAFF	TGTGCCAGCACCATTGACTGGGGTAGGGCTTTCTTT
NA	TRBV7-7	many	TRBJ2-2	CASSLETGLNTGELFF	TGTGCCAGCAGCTTAGAAACGGGCCTGAACACCGGGGAGCTGTTTTTT
TRBD2	TRBV7-9	few	TRBJ2-4	CASSSGGSLAKNIQYF	TGTGCCAGCAGCTCGGGAGGCAGTTTAGCCAAAAACATTCAGTACTTC
TRBD1	TRBV15	few	TRBJ1-1	CATESWPTGKTEAFF	TGTGCCACGGAAAGCTGGCCGACAGGGAAAACTGAAGCTTTCTTT